The entry that follows covers one TCR beta chain sequence. Its antigen specificity is not known. Per-base quality was not reported, and no clone a single base away is much larger than it. All of the isolated RNA was reverse transcribed with the High Capacity cDNA Reverse Transcription Kit, so expressed TCRB transcripts were sequenced. Deep immunoSEQ sequencing was applied to naive, central memory and regulatory T cell samples, giving an average of around 3.8 million total reads per sample. Sorted cells were lysed in RLT buffer and RNA was extracted with DNase-treated RNeasy Micro or Mini kits, depending on cell number. To prevent cross-contamination, every cell subset was processed on its own, while patient and healthy donor samples were processed together. Using the immunoSEQ multiplex PCR, TCRB sequences were amplified from cDNA into 87-bp fragments spanning the CDR3 region. Sequencing of the amplicons was done on the Illumina HiSeq platform. As for how the authors treated the data: PCR bias was computationally corrected using synthetic template baselines, reads within Hamming distance 2 were collapsed, and singletons that could not be merged were discarded. Reads were aligned to IMGT to assign V, D and J genes, CDR3 length, and insertions or deletions at six rearrangement sites. Clonotype counts were normalized to sorted cell number within each subset before computing true diversity and Gini coefficients with the tcR R package. The overlap coefficient, calculated on TCRB nucleotide sequences, was used to measure repertoire sharing. Not all clones reach the TCRdb copy of this immuneACCESS table, which keeps in-frame sequences only. Checked studies attribute under half of the gap to unresolved V genes and leave the rest unexplained. V, J and clone size are taken as reported in that table, and D and trimming were inferred from the DNA itself. The sample table holds some 45,000 clones, of which roughly 49% were seen once. The leading ten clones occupy more than 2% of the sample.

The CDR3 has 16 amino acids, counting the end cysteine and phenylalanine. Solely the CDR3 DNA is kept, with 48 bases framed from the first base. As encoded in the germline V gene, CDR1 is MDHEN while CDR2 is SYDVKM. Trimming takes 2 bases off V and 1 base off J; junction bases not matched to a gene: 4. A single peripheral blood draw of 90 to 150 mL on average was collected from each donor into heparinised tubes. A BD FACSAria II was used to sort naive, central memory, regulatory and stem cell-like memory CD4+ T cells with a panel that included CD45RO, CCR7, CD25, CD127, CD95 and CD27. All sorted populations exceeded 95% purity. PBMCs were isolated right away by Lymphoprep density gradient centrifugation and were stained directly, without culture. Samples were stained and sorted in pairs, with one healthy donor and one patient per experiment, so that batch effects were minimized. This sample stems from a study of beta chain features in type 1 diabetes listed by TCRdb under 2018. In the study overall: Mean age, gender distribution, total cell number and subset yield were not different between patients and healthy donors. A total of 107,917,701 sorted cells were examined across all samples, and the number of cells per subset was strongly correlated with RNA yield. The study compared TCRB repertoires of sorted circulating CD4+ T cell subsets between recently diagnosed type 1 diabetes patients and matched healthy donors. Naive and central memory subsets were obtained from all 30 or so donors, but regulatory and stem cell-like memory subsets were isolated from only 8 patients and 8 healthy donors. What the authors observed across the whole study: Because cDNA was sequenced instead of genomic DNA, highly expressing activated cells could be over-represented, though the groups showed no difference in activation or CD3 levels. Shorter templates might have been favored by PCR, but patient and control samples were amplified and corrected together, so both groups would have been affected equally by any skew. A moderate but significant shortening of TCRB CDR3 length was observed in type 1 diabetes patients in all four CD4+ subsets. Naive, central memory and regulatory TCRB repertoires appeared to be more similar among patients than among healthy donors. HLA sub-analyses involved small numbers of individuals, so any influence of HLA type on TCRB rearrangement remained unresolved. Patients with type 1 diabetes made fewer insertions and deleted more nucleotides at VDJ recombination sites, implying thymic rearrangement abnormalities.

Material: Tregs from blood. The sample's cell subset or site label is to be understood as: regulatory CD4+ T cells. The sequence was obtained from a woman between 18 and 30 years old in good health. Recombination linked TRBV28 to TRBJ2-1; 8 of the junction bases match TRBD1. The DNA reads as follows: TGTGCCAGCAGTTTAAAACAGGGGGTGTCCTACAATGAGCAGTTCTTC. This gives the protein CASSLKQGVSYNEQFF.